This T cell receptor (beta chain) was captured by sequencing in a study of tumor-infiltrating lymphocytes in primary liver carcinoma. Study-wide background: Primary liver carcinomas in the patients were surgically resected.

In regard to this clonotype: Its specificity is not known. Because it lacks the conserved phenylalanine or tryptophan at the end, this CDR3 is likely a read error.

The CDR3 is 17 residues long. V was clipped by 1 base and J by 4 bases; unmatched bases: 10. In germline, CDR1 is MNHNS, CDR2 SASEGT. Germline DNA was extracted too, while blood RNA derived from unsorted whole blood. Overall study results and limits: Tumor-adjacent and tumor-blood pairs showed less overlap than tumor region pairs. Bulk unsorted sampling precluded comparing CD4+ and CD8+ repertoires.

Production of TCR beta cDNA used approximately 0.45 ug total RNA together with a constant-region primer. Three-round nested multiplex PCR performed with slightly modified ARM-PCR produced the TCR beta libraries. Amplification in the first two PCR rounds was performed using TRBV1-TRBV30 forward primers and a C-beta reverse primer for around 9 cycles each. TCRdb re-called the multiplex PCR reads through MiXCR, storing one row per CDR3 protein. The table records fewer than 350,000 distinct CDR3 sequences, approximately 60% of them present only once. This sequence was found in a man aged 35 to 55 with primary liver carcinoma and hepatitis B virus infection. Source material: peripheral blood. The chain couples TRBV6-1 to TRBJ2-5, with 9 bases identical to TRBD2. DNA of the CDR3: TGTGCCAGCAGTGAAGTGCGGCTAGCGGGATTACGAGAGACCCAGTACCTC. It encodes CASSEVRLAGLRETQYL.